This TCR beta chain was sequenced during a study of shared clonotypes between healthy human individuals. Study background: Per donor, three plates held CD4 naive cells, three held CD4 memory, two held CD8 naive and one held CD8 memory. General observations from the study: A reduction in generation probabilities was seen for non-shared clonotypes relative to those shared by all four donors.

Trimming cost V 2 bases and J 0 bases; bases outside gene matches: 4. CDR3 length: 16 amino acids. Per germline, CDR1 MGHDK and CDR2 SYGVNS. The assay was immunoSEQ multiplex PCR, and TCRdb's table has in-frame clones only and misses some. Of about 1.5 million clones listed, approximately 98% were seen once; the top ten hold approximately 0.45%. Of note for this clone: Its antigen is not known.

The rearrangement uses TRBV25-1 and TRBJ2-5; 9 bases map to TRBD1. Material: naive CD4+ T cells sorted from blood. Sample subset: CD45RA+ positively selected. This TCR came from a man aged 25 to 45 in good health. The CDR3 region has the DNA TGTGCCAGCAGTGAAATCGGGACAGGGTACCAAGAGACCCAGTACTTC. Translation: CASSEIGTGYQETQYF.